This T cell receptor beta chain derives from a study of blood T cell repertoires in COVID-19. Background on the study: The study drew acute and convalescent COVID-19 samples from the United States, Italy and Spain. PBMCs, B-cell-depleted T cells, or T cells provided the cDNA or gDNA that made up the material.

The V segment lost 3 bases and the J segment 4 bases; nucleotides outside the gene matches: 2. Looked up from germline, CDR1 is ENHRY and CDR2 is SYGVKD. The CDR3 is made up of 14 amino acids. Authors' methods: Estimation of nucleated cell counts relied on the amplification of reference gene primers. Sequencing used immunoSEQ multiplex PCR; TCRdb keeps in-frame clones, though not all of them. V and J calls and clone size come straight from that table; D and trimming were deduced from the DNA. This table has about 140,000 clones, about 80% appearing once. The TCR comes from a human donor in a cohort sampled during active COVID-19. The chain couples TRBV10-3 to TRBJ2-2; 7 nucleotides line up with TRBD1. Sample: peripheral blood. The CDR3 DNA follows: TGTGCCATCAGTGAAACAGGGGCCACCGGGGAGCTGTTTTTT. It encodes CAISETGATGELFF.